The 10 T cell receptor beta chains presented below share a single source sample, sequenced in a study of T cells in Graves' hyperthyroidism and ophthalmopathy. Amplified TCR beta CDR3 regions derived from RNA transcripts. When the TCR CDR3 underwent first-round RT-PCR, the HTBI primer set was used. TCRdb processed the multiplex PCR reads anew with MiXCR; each CDR3 protein has one entry. In the table there are 500,000 to 800,000 distinct CDR3 sequences, 45% of which are singletons. The sequenced material came from peripheral blood or thyroid tissue (not recorded which). Receptor source: an adult man with Graves' disease, either hyperthyroidism or ophthalmopathy (not recorded which).

A few counts support this clonotype. V and J are TRBV10-3 and TRBJ2-7; TRBD2 might be the D (5 bases). The V end was cut by 4 bases, the J end by 4 bases, with 26 bases between. The CDR3 has 18 residues. The germline V gene encodes CDR1 ENHRY and CDR2 SYGVKD. The CDR3 DNA reads TGTGCCATCAGTGTAGCAGAGGGATTTCAGGTCCCTGGGTACGAGCAGTACTTC. Translating it yields CAISVAEGFQVPGYEQYF.

This chain uses TRBV20-1 with TRBJ1-4; TRBD1 agrees at 7 bases. This CDR3 region has 15 residues. Losses at the gene ends were 3 bases for V and 5 bases for J; bases not matched to a gene: 9. Per germline, CDR1 DFQATT and CDR2 SNEGSKA (reference sequence). Here the CDR3 reads CSASATGTVNEKLFF. Written as DNA, the CDR3 is TGCAGTGCTAGCGCCACCGGGACAGTGAATGAAAAACTGTTTTTT.

This chain joins TRBV2 and TRBJ1-1, with a tentative D call TRBD1 (5 bases). Trimming took 7 bases from V and 1 from J, leaving 16 bases between them. CDR3 length equals 15 residues. Germline values: CDR1 SNHLY, CDR2 FYNNEI. The CDR3 loop is CASNQWGRKNTEAFF. The CDR3 DNA reads TGTGCCAGCAACCAATGGGGACGGAAGAACACTGAAGCTTTCTTT. Looking up the rest from reference TRBV2 and TRBJ1-1 gives the full variable domain: EPEVTQTPSHQVTQMGQEVILRCVPISNHLYFYWYRQILGQKVEFLVSFYNNEISEKSEIFDDQFSVERPDGSNFTLKIRSTKLEDSAMYFCASNQWGRKNTEAFFGQGTRLTVV.

Regarding this clonotype: This may be a read error, as it is one base from a much larger clone. The chain couples TRBV19 to TRBJ1-4, with D perhaps matching TRBD1 (6 bases). V lost 8 bases to trimming and J lost 7 bases, with 17 bases between them. Per the germline V gene, CDR1 is LNHDA and CDR2 is SQIVND (reference sequence). This CDR3 is 14 amino acids long. CDR3 DNA sequence: TGTGCCAGTTCCAGACAGGTACAAGGTGAAAAACTGTTTTTT. This codes for CASSRQVQGEKLFF.

This clonotype has just a few counts. The chain links TRBV19 to TRBJ1-1, with 9 nucleotides matching TRBD1. Trimming at V came to 3 bases and at J to 4 bases, leaving 3 bases not matched to a gene. This CDR3 comprises 14 residues. Germline assignment: CDR1 LNHDA and CDR2 SQIVND (reference sequence). CDR3 in DNA: TGTGCCAGTAGTATCCTGACAGGGGGCACTGAAGCTTTCTTT. Translation: CASSILTGGTEAFF.

The J gene is TRBJ1-5, the V gene TRBV19; tentatively, D is TRBD1 (6 bases). V was trimmed by 6 bases and J by 0 bases, leaving 12 bases between them. Germline CDR1 and CDR2: LNHDA and SQIVND (reference sequence). The CDR3 length is 15 residues. The CDR3: CASRLTGSSNQPQHF. CDR3 DNA sequence: TGTGCCAGTAGACTCACAGGGTCTAGCAATCAGCCCCAGCATTTT.

This clonotype was observed at least ten times. The CDR3 sequence is CASSLTGVTEAFF. As DNA, the CDR3 is TGTGCCAGCAGCTTAACTGGGGTCACTGAAGCTTTCTTT. The genes are TRBV7-9 and TRBJ1-1, with D uncertain. There are 13 residues in the CDR3. Per germline, CDR1 SEHNR and CDR2 FQNEAQ (reference sequence). V gave up 2 bases and J gave up 4 bases, with 8 bases separating them. The full variable domain, in which reference TRBV7-9 and TRBJ1-1 provide the parts outside the CDR3, is DTGVSQNPRHKITKRGQNVTFRCDPISEHNRLYWYRQTLGQGPEFLTYFQNEAQLEKSRLLSDRFSAERPKGSFSTLEIQRTEQGDSAMYLCASSLTGVTEAFFGQGTRLTVV.

This rearrangement joins TRBV29-1 to TRBJ1-2; D is unclear. The CDR3 consists of 10 residues. Germline CDR1 reads SQVTM; CDR2 reads ANQGSEA. Trimming shortened V by 6 bases and J by 5 bases, and 7 bases separated the two germline ends. The DNA of the CDR3 is TGCAGCGTCAGTTCTTATGGCTACACCTTC. This gives the protein CSVSSYGYTF.

In its sample, this clonotype was seen many times. The chain recombines TRBV2 with TRBJ2-2; TRBD1 might be the D (6 bases). CDR3 size: 14 residues. Trimming cost V 6 bases and J 1 base, with 9 bases left between them. From germline, CDR1 is SNHLY and CDR2 FYNNEI. CDR3 region: CASRRTVNTGELFF. CDR3 in DNA: TGTGCCAGCAGACGGACAGTGAACACCGGGGAGCTGTTTTTT.

The chain joins TRBV20-1 to TRBJ1-1; D call uncertain. The length of the CDR3 is 14 residues. Germline values: CDR1 DFQATT, CDR2 SNEGSKA (reference sequence). V lost 5 bases and J lost 4, with 17 bases in between. CDR3 residues: CSAGALGRATEAFF. CDR3 nucleotide sequence: TGCAGTGCTGGAGCGCTCGGGAGGGCCACTGAAGCTTTCTTT.